This passage covers 7 T cell receptor beta chains from one sample sequenced in a study of T cells of healthy individuals. Using its own MiXCR run on the 5' RACE reads, TCRdb lists one record per CDR3 protein. The data show tens of thousands of distinct CDR3 sequences, about 5% seen once. These receptors all come from a female donor in good health.

This clonotype was seen ten or more times. The genes are TRBV13 and TRBJ1-1, with 7 bases fitting TRBD1. The trim removed 5 bases at V and 6 bases at J, leaving 12 bases unmatched. Germline V CDR1 and CDR2: PRHDT, FYEKMQ (reference sequence). The CDR3 is 15 residues long. CDR3 sequence reads: CASSTVHRGWSEAFF. In nucleotides, the CDR3 is TGTGCCAGCAGCACTGTCCACAGGGGATGGTCTGAAGCTTTCTTT. Variable domain in full (rest from reference TRBV13 and TRBJ1-1): AAGVIQSPRHLIKEKRETATLKCYPIPRHDTVYWYQQGPGQDPQFLISFYEKMQSDKGSIPDRFSAQQFSDYHSELNMSSLELGDSALYFCASSTVHRGWSEAFFGQGTRLTVV.

The genes are TRBV20-1 and TRBJ1-1; TRBD1 might be the D (5 bases). The CDR3 runs to 14 residues. Trimming stripped 5 bases from V and 3 bases from J, with 16 bases between. CDR1 and CDR2 (germline): DFQATT, SNEGSKA (reference sequence). The CDR3 DNA reads as TGCAGTGCTCAAACGTCACGACAGTACACTGAAGCTTTCTTT. Its translation: CSAQTSRQYTEAFF.

This clonotype has at least ten counts. V usage is TRBV3-1 and J usage is TRBJ2-7; D is possibly TRBD1 or TRBD2 (5 bases each). CDR3 size: 14 residues. Germline values: CDR1 LGHDT, CDR2 YNNKEL (reference sequence). The V and J ends lost 5 bases and 8 bases respectively, with 19 bases between them. CDR3 in DNA: TGTGCCAGCAGCTATCTCGGGACCCTACGCAAGCAGTACTTC. Translating gives CASSYLGTLRKQYF.

This clonotype came up many times. The V gene is TRBV11-3, the J gene TRBJ2-3; unclear D gene. This CDR3 region has 13 residues. V shed 3 bases and J shed 0 bases, with 4 bases lying between them. Germline CDR1 and CDR2: SGHNT and YENEEA. This CDR3 is CASSFLSTDTQYF. The CDR3 coding sequence is TGTGCCAGCAGCTTCCTTAGCACAGATACGCAGTATTTT. Looking up the rest from reference TRBV11-3 and TRBJ2-3 gives the full variable domain: EAGVVQSPRYKIIEKKQPVAFWCNPISGHNTLYWYLQNLGQGPELLIRYENEEAVDDSQLPKDRFSAERLKGVDSTLKIQPAELGDSAVYLCASSFLSTDTQYFGPGTRLTVL.

This clonotype was detected many times. The chain couples TRBV5-5 to TRBJ1-1; TRBD1 matches 12 bases. Germline CDR1 reads SGHKS; CDR2 reads YYEKEE (reference sequence). There are 15 residues in the CDR3. With V trimmed by 3 bases and J by 5 bases, 5 bases remained unmatched. This chain's CDR3 is CASSWGQGARTEAFF. In nucleotides, the CDR3 is TGTGCCAGCAGCTGGGGACAGGGGGCGCGGACTGAAGCTTTCTTT.

Ten or more counts support this clonotype. The chain links TRBV20-1 to TRBJ2-1, with 14 bases identical to TRBD2. This CDR3 has 17 residues. With 3 bases clipped from V and 7 bases from J, the junction kept 11 bases outside the gene matches. Looked up from germline, CDR1 is DFQATT and CDR2 is SNEGSKA (reference sequence). The CDR3 region is CSARKRLAGGPGNEQFF. DNA for the CDR3: TGCAGTGCTAGGAAAAGACTAGCGGGAGGGCCGGGGAATGAGCAGTTCTTC.

This clonotype was detected a few times. V and J are TRBV11-1 and TRBJ1-2; D gene uncertain. The CDR3 spans 12 residues. Germline CDR1 reads SGHAT; CDR2 reads FQDESV (reference sequence). V was cut by 5 bases and J by 6 bases, with 10 bases left in between. CDR3: CASSPHGDGYTF. The CDR3, as DNA: TGTGCCAGCAGCCCACATGGGGATGGCTACACCTTC.